The clone carrying this T cell receptor beta chain turned up a few times. Antigen unknown. Germline and junction disagree at one end, which may indicate a read error. The data were taken from a study of response to subunit inactivated influenza vaccine. Whole-study results and caveats: The authors offered the suggestion that each seasonal influenza vaccination recruits few new T cells.

In TCRdb, the RT-PCR reads were re-called with MiXCR into one record per CDR3 protein. The sample has hundreds of thousands of distinct CDR3 sequences; roughly 8.2% are singletons. The CDR3 is 15 residues long. CDR1 SGHRS and CDR2 YFSETQ come from the germline V gene. This receptor was obtained from a man aged 50 to 69 who received an inactivated influenza vaccine. The sequenced sample was PBMCs from blood, obtained about 24 months after vaccination. The genes are TRBV5-1 and TRBJ2-2; perhaps TRBD2 as D (7 bases). The CDR3 protein is CASSLRGGDTGEPFF. CDR3 nucleotides: TGCGCCAGCAGCTTGAGGGGGGGTGACACCGGGGAGCCGTTTTTT.